There are a few counts of the clone carrying this TCR beta chain. The target antigen is unknown. The data originate from a study of cytomegalovirus exposure and HLA in healthy donors. Study conclusions and caveats: Relative to the approximately 700-donor mean, N-insertions were reportedly fewer in an Asian-associated ancestry cluster in a later analysis. Researchers left out some V segments, among them TRBV6-2 and TRBV6-3, as indistinguishable.

The PCR had 60 Vbeta and 13 Jbeta primers. Clones were read by immunoSEQ multiplex PCR, and TCRdb kept only the in-frame ones, dropping some. This repertoire shows more than 90,000 clones, about three quarters found once; its top ten account for approximately 9.2%. This CDR3 has 14 amino acids. Trimming cost V 1 base and J 2 bases, with 9 bases left between them. Germline-derived CDR1 and CDR2 are SGHRS and YFSETQ. Though probably carrying unrecorded immune exposures, donors were nominally healthy at sampling. This chain uses TRBV5-1 with TRBJ1-1; D unresolved. Sequencing was carried out using PBMCs. The receptor's source is a human donor in good health. Here the CDR3 reads CASSLTDRNTEAFF. DNA of the CDR3: TGCGCCAGCAGCTTGACAGATCGAAACACTGAAGCTTTCTTT.